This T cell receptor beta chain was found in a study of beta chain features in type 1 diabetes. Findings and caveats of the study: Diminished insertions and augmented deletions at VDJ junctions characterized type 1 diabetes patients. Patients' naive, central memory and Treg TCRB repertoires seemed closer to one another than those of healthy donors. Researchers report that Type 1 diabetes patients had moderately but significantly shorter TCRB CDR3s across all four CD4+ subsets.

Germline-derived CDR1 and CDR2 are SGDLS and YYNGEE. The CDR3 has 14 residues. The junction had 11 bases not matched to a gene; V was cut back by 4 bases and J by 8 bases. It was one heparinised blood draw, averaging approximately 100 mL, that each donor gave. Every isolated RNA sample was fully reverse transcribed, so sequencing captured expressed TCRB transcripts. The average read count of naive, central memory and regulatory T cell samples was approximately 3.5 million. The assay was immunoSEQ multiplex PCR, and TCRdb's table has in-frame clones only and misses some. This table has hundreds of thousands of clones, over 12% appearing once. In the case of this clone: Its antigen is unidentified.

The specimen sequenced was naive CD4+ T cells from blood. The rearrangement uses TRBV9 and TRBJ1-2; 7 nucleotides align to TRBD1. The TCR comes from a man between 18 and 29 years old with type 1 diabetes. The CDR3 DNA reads TGTGCCAGCAGCTCCAGACAGGGAATTAAAGGCTACACCTTC. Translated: CASSSRQGIKGYTF.